The rows below give T cell receptor beta chains drawn from one sample of a study of T-cell reconstitution after alpha-beta-depleted transplantation in children. TCRdb passed the PCR reads through MiXCR, listing each CDR3 protein once. The data contain some 240,000 distinct CDR3 sequences, about 8.8% of them singletons. Here the sequenced sample was PBMCs from the stem cell graft donor, taken from the stem cell graft. All receptors derive from a human donor who donated a stem cell graft to a child with SCID. Both conserved end residues are part of each CDR3. The order of the fields is clone size, V gene, J gene, D gene, CDR3 protein, CDR3 DNA. D genes are given only for firm matches. Not every row has a clone size; where given, it reads once, few, many or a size class.

many	TRBV5-1	TRBJ2-2	-	CASSFTRNTGELFF	TGCGCCAGCAGCTTTACTAGAAACACCGGGGAGCTGTTTTTT
few	TRBV2	TRBJ1-2	TRBD1	CAGKRTGGANYGYTF	TGTGCCGGCAAACGGACAGGTGGGGCTAACTATGGCTACACCTTC
many	TRBV12-3/TRBV12-4	TRBJ1-2	-	CASSLRGGIDGYTF	TGTGCCAGCAGTTTACGAGGCGGAATTGATGGCTACACCTTC
many	TRBV20-1	TRBJ2-7	-	CSARDIRNQYEQYF	TGCAGTGCTAGAGATATTCGTAACCAATACGAGCAGTACTTC
many	TRBV2	TRBJ2-7	-	CASSVRAYEQYF	TGTGCCAGCAGCGTCAGGGCCTACGAGCAGTACTTC
many	TRBV6-5	TRBJ2-7	-	CASSYSGRAYEQYF	TGTGCCAGCAGTTACTCGGGCAGGGCCTACGAGCAGTACTTC
many	TRBV5-6	TRBJ1-5	-	CASSLVGRDQPQHF	TGTGCCAGCAGCTTGGTCGGGAGGGACCAGCCCCAGCATTTT
many	TRBV28	TRBJ2-6	TRBD1	CASRSTGVGANVLTF	TGTGCCAGCAGGTCTACAGGGGTAGGGGCCAACGTCCTGACTTTC
many	TRBV7-9	TRBJ1-1	-	CASTLVQKGNTEAFF	TGTGCCAGCACCTTGGTACAGAAGGGAAACACTGAAGCTTTCTTT
many	TRBV20-1	TRBJ2-1	TRBD2	CSARSGEAYNEQFF	TGCAGTGCGAGGAGCGGGGAGGCCTACAATGAGCAGTTCTTC
many	TRBV6-5	TRBJ1-6	-	CASSYSLIPQKTYNSPLHF	TGTGCCAGCAGTTACTCGTTGATTCCACAGAAGACCTATAATTCACCCCTCCACTTT
many	TRBV6-1	TRBJ1-3	TRBD1	CASSPEGAFSGNTIYF	TGTGCCAGCAGCCCCGAGGGGGCTTTCTCTGGAAACACCATATATTTT
many	TRBV5-1	TRBJ2-5	-	CASTPFPSGRPRTQYF	TGCGCCAGCACCCCCTTCCCCTCAGGGAGACCGAGGACCCAGTACTTC
many	TRBV20-1	TRBJ2-7	TRBD2	CSARAKLAGDNYEQYF	TGCAGTGCTAGAGCAAAGCTAGCGGGGGACAACTACGAGCAGTACTTC
few	TRBV5-1	TRBJ1-4	-	CASSLEVGDEKLFF	TGCGCCAGCAGCTTGGAGGTTGGGGATGAAAAACTGTTTTTT
few	TRBV18	TRBJ1-1	-	CASSPRLDGNTEAFF	TGTGCCAGCTCACCAAGGCTCGACGGGAACACTGAAGCTTTCTTT
many	TRBV7-2	TRBJ2-5	-	CASSHPYQETQYF	TGTGCCAGCAGCCATCCGTACCAAGAGACCCAGTACTTC
few	TRBV6-5	TRBJ1-1	-	CASSYGAMNTEAFF	TGTGCCAGCAGTTACGGGGCCATGAACACTGAAGCTTTCTTT
many	TRBV7-3	TRBJ2-1	TRBD2	CASSFTSRGGHEQFF	TGTGCCAGCAGCTTTACTTCGCGGGGGGGCCATGAGCAGTTCTTC
many	TRBV4-3	TRBJ1-1	TRBD1	CASSLGTEKNTEAFF	TGCGCCAGCAGCCTCGGGACAGAGAAGAACACTGAAGCTTTCTTT
few	TRBV19	TRBJ1-2	-	CASTVSPGKNYGYTF	TGTGCCAGTACTGTCTCCCCGGGGAAAAACTATGGCTACACCTTC
many	TRBV3-1	TRBJ1-2	-	CASSQSLGGSYGYTF	TGTGCCAGCAGCCAAAGCCTAGGGGGGAGCTATGGCTACACCTTC
many	TRBV7-2	TRBJ2-5	-	CASSFARRQETQYF	TGTGCCAGCAGCTTCGCCAGGCGCCAAGAGACCCAGTACTTC
many	TRBV3-1	TRBJ2-7	TRBD2	CASSPWTSGDSYEQYF	TGTGCCAGCAGCCCCTGGACTAGCGGGGACTCCTACGAGCAGTACTTC
-	TRBV3-1	TRBJ2-5	TRBD2	CACSRFSGVETQYF	TGTGCCTGCAGCCGATTTAGCGGGGTTGAGACCCAGTACTTC
many	TRBV5-1	TRBJ2-3	TRBD2	CASSLEAGGSTDTQYF	TGCGCCAGCAGCTTGGAGGCGGGGGGGAGCACAGATACGCAGTATTTT
many	TRBV4-1	TRBJ1-1	-	CASSQDLMSSVPNTEAFF	TGCGCCAGCAGCCAAGATCTAATGTCGTCGGTTCCGAACACTGAAGCTTTCTTT
many	TRBV5-1	TRBJ2-1	-	CASSSHEEWVEQFF	TGCGCCAGCAGCTCCCATGAGGAGTGGGTTGAGCAGTTCTTC
-	TRBV5-1	TRBJ1-2	TRBD1	CASSYRQGRGNYGYTF	TGCGCCAGCAGCTACCGACAGGGCCGGGGTAACTATGGCTACACCTTC
many	TRBV12-3/TRBV12-4	TRBJ1-5	-	CASSLRDPIYQPQHF	TGTGCCAGCAGTTTGAGGGACCCTATTTATCAGCCCCAGCATTTT
many	TRBV11-2	TRBJ1-5	TRBD1	CASSLVNLGRGLILRNQPQHF	TGTGCCAGCAGCTTAGTGAATTTGGGCAGGGGGTTAATTTTACGGAATCAGCCCCAGCATTTT
many	TRBV12-3/TRBV12-4	TRBJ1-5	-	CASSLDGHPNQPQHF	TGTGCCAGCAGTTTAGACGGACATCCAAATCAGCCCCAGCATTTT
once	TRBV4-1	TRBJ1-2	TRBD1	CASSQRGTGQGADGYTF	TGCGCCAGCAGCCAGAGAGGGACCGGACAGGGGGCGGACGGCTACACCTTC
many	TRBV19	TRBJ1-1	TRBD1	CASSLGQENTEAFF	TGTGCCAGTAGTTTGGGACAGGAGAACACTGAAGCTTTCTTT
-	TRBV30	TRBJ1-2	-	CAWSVGAALGYGYTF	TGTGCCTGGAGTGTAGGGGCAGCGCTGGGCTATGGCTACACCTTC
few	TRBV11-2	TRBJ1-6	-	CASSSTRAGTVSYNSPLHF	TGTGCCAGCAGCTCGACCAGGGCAGGGACCGTGTCCTATAATTCACCCCTCCACTTT
many	TRBV6-4	TRBJ2-5	-	CASMEGETQYF	TGTGCCAGCATGGAAGGGGAGACCCAGTACTTC
many	TRBV7-3	TRBJ2-1	TRBD1	CASSAGGNYNEQFF	TGTGCCAGCAGCGCAGGGGGCAACTACAATGAGCAGTTCTTC
many	TRBV7-2	TRBJ2-2	TRBD1	CASSLSFGTVNTGELFF	TGTGCCAGCAGCTTAAGTTTCGGGACAGTGAACACCGGGGAGCTGTTTTTT
many	TRBV5-6	TRBJ1-1	-	CASSRNLLNTEAFF	TGTGCCAGCAGCCGGAACCTGTTAAACACTGAAGCTTTCTTT
-	TRBV12-3/TRBV12-4	TRBJ1-2	-	CASSLMAGDQGFGYTF	TGTGCCAGCAGTTTAATGGCCGGGGACCAGGGGTTTGGCTACACCTTC
many	TRBV7-2	TRBJ1-2	-	CASSLAGGEDYGYTF	TGTGCCAGCAGCTTAGCAGGGGGGGAAGACTATGGCTACACCTTC
many	TRBV6-1	TRBJ1-5	-	CASSVSGAGRDQPQHF	TGTGCCAGCAGTGTATCGGGGGCGGGAAGAGATCAGCCCCAGCATTTT
many	TRBV11-2	TRBJ2-4	-	CASSPGRVAKNIQYF	TGTGCCAGCAGCCCGGGTAGGGTAGCCAAAAACATTCAGTACTTC
-	TRBV7-8	TRBJ2-5	TRBD2	CASSWGGDETQYF	TGTGCCAGCAGCTGGGGGGGAGACGAGACCCAGTACTTC
many	TRBV4-1	TRBJ2-2	-	CASSQEYLVPWRTVLYTGELFF	TGCGCCAGCAGCCAAGAATACCTGGTTCCGTGGAGGACAGTTCTTTACACCGGGGAGCTGTTTTTT
many	TRBV12-3/TRBV12-4	TRBJ1-6	-	CASSPRDRTNSPLHF	TGTGCCAGCAGTCCCCGGGACCGTACTAATTCACCCCTCCACTTT